The 31 T cell receptor beta chains below all came from one sample that was sequenced in a study of response to subunit inactivated influenza vaccine. MiXCR was run by TCRdb on the RT-PCR reads, yielding one entry per CDR3 protein. Of hundreds of thousands of distinct CDR3 sequences listed, around 20% are singletons. The source material was PBMCs from blood, sampled more than 4 days after vaccination. The source is a man between 50 and 59 years old who received an inactivated influenza vaccine.

V gene TRBV27 combines with J gene TRBJ2-7; 7 bases are shared with TRBD1. The junction had 5 bases not matched to a gene; V was cut back by 6 bases and J by 0 bases. The CDR3 totals 14 residues. In germline, CDR1 is MNHEY, CDR2 SMNVEV (reference sequence). CDR3 sequence reads: CASRRTGISYEQYF. For the CDR3, the DNA is TGTGCCAGCAGAAGGACAGGTATCTCCTACGAGCAGTACTTC.

V gene TRBV20-1 combines with J gene TRBJ2-7; D may be TRBD1 or TRBD2 (7 bases each). Germline CDR1 is DFQATT and CDR2 is SNEGSKA (reference sequence). The CDR3 is 14 residues long. V gave up 1 base and J gave up 3 bases, with 13 bases separating them. The CDR3 here is CSARVSRGGYEQYF. CDR3 coding DNA: TGCAGTGCTAGAGTCTCCAGGGGGGGCTACGAGCAGTACTTC.

J is TRBJ2-2 and V is TRBV12-3 or TRBV12-4; 10 bases line up with TRBD2. Trimming took 2 bases from V and 5 from J; bases not matched to a gene: 8. The CDR3 consists of 17 residues. The CDR3 protein is CASSLHASGRRTGELFF. In nucleotides, the CDR3 is TGTGCCAGCAGTTTACACGCTAGCGGGAGACGAACCGGGGAGCTGTTTTTT.

The chain links TRBV10-3 to TRBJ2-7, with D hard to call. Germline lookup yields CDR1 ENHRY and CDR2 SYGVKD. The V end lost 4 bases, the J end lost 4 bases, and 14 bases lay between the germline ends. This CDR3 is built from 14 residues. The CDR3 DNA reads as TGTGCCATCAGTGGGGCAGGTGGGCCTTACGAGCAGTACTTC. It specifies CAISGAGGPYEQYF.

This clonotype has more than one count but fewer than ten. The chain carries TRBV7-2 and TRBJ2-7; 7 nucleotides match TRBD2. CDR3 size: 15 residues. Trimming at V came to 0 bases and at J to 1 base, leaving 3 bases not matched to a gene. From germline, CDR1 is SGHTA and CDR2 FQGNSA. The DNA for the CDR3 is TGTGCCAGCAGCTTAGCTAGCGGGTATTCCTACGAGCAGTACTTC. It translates to CASSLASGYSYEQYF. Together with reference TRBV7-2 and TRBJ2-7, the CDR3 gives the full variable domain: GAGVSQSPSNKVTEKGKDVELRCDPISGHTALYWYRQSLGQGLEFLIYFQGNSAPDKSGLPSDRFSAERTGGSVSTLTIQRTQQEDSAVYLCASSLASGYSYEQYFGPGTRLTVT.

This clonotype was seen more than once but under ten times. The chain employs TRBV20-1 and TRBJ2-3; 13 bases align to TRBD2. This CDR3 spans 16 amino acids. V lost 7 bases, J lost 2 bases, and 9 bases stayed unmatched. Germline-derived CDR1 and CDR2 are DFQATT and SNEGSKA (reference sequence). This chain's CDR3 is CSVELGLAGNTDTQYF. The CDR3 DNA sequence: TGCAGTGTTGAACTGGGACTAGCGGGGAACACAGATACGCAGTATTTT.

This clonotype was detected a few times. The chain uses TRBV10-3 and TRBJ2-4; D uncertain. Per the germline V gene, CDR1 is ENHRY and CDR2 is SYGVKD. V was trimmed by 0 bases and J by 4 bases, leaving 7 bases between them. The CDR3 runs to 14 residues. The CDR3 spells CAISESGHKNIQYF. The CDR3 nucleotides are TGTGCCATCAGTGAGTCGGGTCATAAAAACATTCAGTACTTC.

This clonotype was recorded at least ten times. The CDR3: CSARVTSGLYNEQFF. CDR3 nucleotides: TGCAGTGCTAGAGTGACTAGCGGACTCTACAATGAGCAGTTCTTC. The V and J genes are TRBV20-1 and TRBJ2-1; 9 bases line up with TRBD2. The germline V gene has CDR1 DFQATT and CDR2 SNEGSKA (reference sequence). The CDR3 length is 15 residues. V gave up 1 base and J gave up 3 bases; unmatched junction bases: 4.

The CDR3 reads CASHHGQGRSYEQYF. In nucleotides, the CDR3 is TGTGCCAGTCACCACGGACAGGGCCGCTCCTACGAGCAGTACTTC. V usage is TRBV6-2 or TRBV6-3 and J usage is TRBJ2-7; 8 positions agree with TRBD1. V lost 9 bases, J lost 0 bases, and 10 bases stayed unmatched. From germline, CDR1 is MNHEY and CDR2 SVGEGT. The CDR3 has 15 amino acids.

This clonotype turned up a few times. The gene calls are TRBV11-2 and TRBJ2-1; 7 bases match TRBD2. V shed 1 base and J 0 bases; nucleotides not matched to a gene: 9. Germline CDR1 SGHAT, CDR2 FQNNGV. CDR3 length: 18 amino acids. DNA of the CDR3: TGTGCCAGCAGCTTAGGCCTAGCGGAAAACCCCTCCTACAATGAGCAGTTCTTC. Translating gives CASSLGLAENPSYNEQFF.

The genes are TRBV7-2 and TRBJ1-2; D unresolved. Germline V lookup: CDR1 SGHTA, CDR2 FQGNSA. Trimming stripped 2 bases from V and 4 bases from J, with 11 bases between. CDR3 length: 14 amino acids. The CDR3 bases are TGTGCCAGCAGCTTAACAGTGATGGTCTATGGCTACACCTTC. This codes for CASSLTVMVYGYTF.

The gene calls are TRBV7-2 and TRBJ2-3; D is unresolved. Trimming removed 1 base from V and 0 bases from J, with 11 bases in between. The CDR3 extends over 16 amino acids. Germline assignment: CDR1 SGHTA and CDR2 FQGNSA. The CDR3 DNA follows: TGTGCCAGCAGCTTAGTTGCGGCCTCTAGCACAGATACGCAGTATTTT. It yields the protein CASSLVAASSTDTQYF.

This clonotype has a handful of counts. The chain has TRBV20-1 and TRBJ2-7; 8 nucleotides agree with TRBD1. Germline CDR1 reads DFQATT; CDR2 reads SNEGSKA (reference sequence). Trimming removed 2 bases from V and 1 base from J; junction bases left unmatched: 7. The CDR3 runs to 15 residues. CDR3 nucleotides: TGCAGTGCTAGACAGGACAGGGCGGTATCCTACGAGCAGTACTTC. Translation gives CSARQDRAVSYEQYF.

The chain is built from TRBV29-1 and TRBJ2-3; 8 bases align to TRBD1. The germline CDR1 and CDR2 sequences are SQVTM and ANQGSEA. The V gene end was trimmed by 6 bases and the J gene end by 2 bases; junction bases not matched to a gene: 7. The CDR3 contains 14 residues. The CDR3 sequence is CSVGTGSTTDTQYF. DNA for the CDR3: TGCAGCGTGGGGACAGGCAGTACCACAGATACGCAGTATTTT.

The rearrangement joins TRBV11-2 to TRBJ2-2, with 8 bases fitting TRBD1. Trimming removed 1 base from V and 2 bases from J; junction bases left unmatched: 9. Germline CDR1 and CDR2: SGHAT and FQNNGV. The CDR3 spans 18 residues. CDR3 bases: TGTGCCAGCAGCTTAGGGGCGAGCAGGGGGCTCAACACCGGGGAGCTGTTTTTT. This sequence encodes CASSLGASRGLNTGELFF.

The table lists this clonotype with a few counts. The rearrangement uses TRBV18 and TRBJ2-1; D is undetermined. Trimming pared 2 bases from V and 6 bases from J, leaving 5 bases between. Germline CDR1 and CDR2: KGHSH and LQKENI. The CDR3 runs 12 residues. In nucleotides, the CDR3 is TGTGCCAGCTCACCAAATCGCAATGAGCAGTTCTTC. It codes for CASSPNRNEQFF.

This clonotype has only a few counts. The J gene is TRBJ2-2, the V gene TRBV10-3; 11 positions match TRBD2. Trimming removed 4 bases from V and 4 bases from J; junction bases left unmatched: 5. The CDR3 runs 16 residues. Looked up from germline, CDR1 is ENHRY and CDR2 is SYGVKD. CDR3 in DNA: TGTGCCATCAGTGGGAAACTAGCGGGAGCCACCGGGGAGCTGTTTTTT. Translation gives CAISGKLAGATGELFF.

The gene calls are TRBV9 and TRBJ2-2, with 8 positions matching TRBD2. Germline V gives CDR1 SGDLS, CDR2 YYNGEE. V trimming: 0 bases; J trimming: 3 bases; junction bases outside the gene matches: 4. The CDR3 totals 16 residues. CDR3: CASSVGSGGDTGELFF. The DNA of the CDR3 is TGTGCCAGCAGCGTAGGATCGGGGGGGGACACCGGGGAGCTGTTTTTT.

This clonotype was counted only a few times. The chain recombines TRBV5-6 with TRBJ2-2, with unresolved D. This CDR3 contains 15 residues. Germline V gives CDR1 SGHDT, CDR2 YYEEEE. V was trimmed by 4 bases and J by 0 bases, leaving 10 bases between them. DNA of the CDR3: TGTGCCAGCAGCCTCCTCGACTCGAACACCGGGGAGCTGTTTTTT. It codes for CASSLLDSNTGELFF.

J is TRBJ2-7 and V is TRBV7-9, with D maybe TRBD1 (6 bases). Trimming took 5 bases from V and 2 from J, leaving 16 bases between them. The length of the CDR3 is 15 residues. Germline V gene sequence: CDR1 SEHNR, CDR2 FQNEAQ (reference sequence). This CDR3 reads CASSPPGVKPYEQYF. In DNA, the CDR3 is TGTGCCAGCAGCCCCCCAGGGGTAAAACCCTACGAGCAGTACTTC.

For the CDR3, the DNA is TGTGCCAGCAGCGAGTCACCCAGGGTCTCCTACGAGCAGTACTTC. This encodes CASSESPRVSYEQYF. The genes are TRBV9 and TRBJ2-7, with a weak D call TRBD1 (5 bases). The CDR3 totals 15 residues. The V end was cut by 3 bases, the J end by 0 bases, with 13 bases between. Per germline, CDR1 SGDLS and CDR2 YYNGEE. Full variable domain (outside the CDR3, taken from reference TRBV9 and TRBJ2-7): DSGVTQTPKHLITATGQRVTLRCSPRSGDLSVYWYQQSLDQGLQFLIQYYNGEERAKGNILERFSAQQFPDLHSELNLSSLELGDSALYFCASSESPRVSYEQYFGPGTRLTVT.

This clonotype was counted between two and nine times. The chain recombines TRBV9 with TRBJ2-1; D ambiguous. Germline V CDR1 and CDR2: SGDLS, YYNGEE. The CDR3 is 13 amino acids. V shed 4 bases and J shed 7 bases, with 12 bases lying between them. This chain's CDR3 is CASSPPVLNEQFF. The CDR3 DNA follows: TGTGCCAGCAGCCCCCCGGTCTTAAATGAGCAGTTCTTC.

The chain joins TRBV6-5 to TRBJ1-6, with 8 bases identical to TRBD1. V shed 2 bases and J 6 bases; nucleotides not matched to a gene: 6. Germline CDR1 reads MNHEY; CDR2 reads SVGAGI. The length of the CDR3 is 16 residues. This chain's CDR3 is CASSYLQGARNSPLHF. Here the CDR3 DNA reads TGTGCCAGCAGTTACCTTCAGGGGGCGCGTAATTCACCCCTCCACTTT.

In this sample, this clonotype turned up many times. V and J are TRBV7-2 and TRBJ2-1; 8 nucleotides align to TRBD2. Germline V gives CDR1 SGHTA, CDR2 FQGNSA. V shed 5 bases, J shed 0 bases, and the junction held 21 bases outside the gene matches. This CDR3 is 21 amino acids long. Here the CDR3 DNA reads TGTGCCAGCAGCCACCCGGGGAGAACTAGCGGAAGTTACCGCTCCTACAATGAGCAGTTCTTC. Translating gives CASSHPGRTSGSYRSYNEQFF. The full variable domain, rest sourced from reference TRBV7-2 and TRBJ2-1, is GAGVSQSPSNKVTEKGKDVELRCDPISGHTALYWYRQSLGQGLEFLIYFQGNSAPDKSGLPSDRFSAERTGGSVSTLTIQRTQQEDSAVYLCASSHPGRTSGSYRSYNEQFFGPGTRLTVL.

This clonotype was seen a few times. The V and J genes are TRBV20-1 and TRBJ1-1, with 8 positions matching TRBD1. CDR3 length equals 14 residues. CDR1 and CDR2 (germline): DFQATT, SNEGSKA (reference sequence). With V trimmed by 1 base and J by 5 bases, 6 bases remained unmatched. Written as DNA, the CDR3 is TGCAGTGCTAGAGCGGCAGGGGGCATTACTGAAGCTTTCTTT. As protein: CSARAAGGITEAFF.

In its sample, this clonotype was seen a few times. The chain couples TRBV4-3 to TRBJ2-7; no definite D call. The CDR3 is made up of 13 amino acids. The V and J ends lost 2 bases and 6 bases respectively, with 11 bases between them. Per the germline V gene, CDR1 is LGHNA and CDR2 is YSLEER. The CDR3 DNA sequence: TGCGCCAGCAGCCAAATGGGTTTAGGCGAGCAGTACTTC. This translates into CASSQMGLGEQYF.

The J gene is TRBJ2-1, the V gene TRBV2; TRBD1 aligns across 10 bases. CDR1 is SNHLY, CDR2 FYNNEI, per germline. CDR3 size: 13 residues. CDR3 sequence reads: CVVGTGVYNEQFF. The DNA for the CDR3 is TGTGTGGTGGGGACAGGGGTCTACAATGAGCAGTTCTTC.

This clonotype was detected a few times. The rearrangement joins TRBV2 to TRBJ2-2; D remains unclear. Germline assignment: CDR1 SNHLY and CDR2 FYNNEI. V was trimmed by 2 bases and J by 7 bases, leaving 2 bases between them. The length of the CDR3 is 11 residues. The CDR3 DNA reads TGTGCCAGCAGTGAATTCGGGGAGCTGTTTTTT. Translating it yields CASSEFGELFF. The full variable domain, completed using reference TRBV2 and TRBJ2-2, is EPEVTQTPSHQVTQMGQEVILRCVPISNHLYFYWYRQILGQKVEFLVSFYNNEISEKSEIFDDQFSVERPDGSNFTLKIRSTKLEDSAMYFCASSEFGELFFGEGSRLTVL.

The chain combines TRBV20-1 with TRBJ2-1; unclear D gene. The CDR3 length is 15 residues. Trimming left V 1 base short and J 2 bases short, with 12 bases between. Germline V gene data show CDR1 as DFQATT and CDR2 as SNEGSKA (reference sequence). The chain's CDR3 is CSARVAYEAYNEQFF. The DNA for the CDR3 is TGCAGTGCTAGAGTGGCGTATGAAGCCTACAATGAGCAGTTCTTC.

This clonotype was observed a handful of times. This chain links TRBV20-1 with TRBJ2-5, with 9 bases matching TRBD1. This CDR3 is 15 amino acids long. Unmatched junction bases numbered 7, after V lost 0 bases and J lost 5 bases. The germline V gene encodes CDR1 DFQATT and CDR2 SNEGSKA (reference sequence). The CDR3 DNA reads TGCAGTGCTAGAGACGCGGACAGGGGTTGGGAGACCCAGTACTTC. It translates to CSARDADRGWETQYF.

This clonotype has only a few counts. The chain joins TRBV20-1 to TRBJ1-2, with a weak D call TRBD1 (5 bases). Germline CDR1 is DFQATT and CDR2 is SNEGSKA (reference sequence). V was trimmed by 3 bases and J by 4 bases, leaving 27 bases between them. The CDR3 length is 18 residues. CDR3 residues: CSASLDGGGITEGYGYTF. The CDR3 bases are TGCAGTGCTAGCCTAGATGGGGGAGGAATTACTGAAGGCTATGGCTACACCTTC.